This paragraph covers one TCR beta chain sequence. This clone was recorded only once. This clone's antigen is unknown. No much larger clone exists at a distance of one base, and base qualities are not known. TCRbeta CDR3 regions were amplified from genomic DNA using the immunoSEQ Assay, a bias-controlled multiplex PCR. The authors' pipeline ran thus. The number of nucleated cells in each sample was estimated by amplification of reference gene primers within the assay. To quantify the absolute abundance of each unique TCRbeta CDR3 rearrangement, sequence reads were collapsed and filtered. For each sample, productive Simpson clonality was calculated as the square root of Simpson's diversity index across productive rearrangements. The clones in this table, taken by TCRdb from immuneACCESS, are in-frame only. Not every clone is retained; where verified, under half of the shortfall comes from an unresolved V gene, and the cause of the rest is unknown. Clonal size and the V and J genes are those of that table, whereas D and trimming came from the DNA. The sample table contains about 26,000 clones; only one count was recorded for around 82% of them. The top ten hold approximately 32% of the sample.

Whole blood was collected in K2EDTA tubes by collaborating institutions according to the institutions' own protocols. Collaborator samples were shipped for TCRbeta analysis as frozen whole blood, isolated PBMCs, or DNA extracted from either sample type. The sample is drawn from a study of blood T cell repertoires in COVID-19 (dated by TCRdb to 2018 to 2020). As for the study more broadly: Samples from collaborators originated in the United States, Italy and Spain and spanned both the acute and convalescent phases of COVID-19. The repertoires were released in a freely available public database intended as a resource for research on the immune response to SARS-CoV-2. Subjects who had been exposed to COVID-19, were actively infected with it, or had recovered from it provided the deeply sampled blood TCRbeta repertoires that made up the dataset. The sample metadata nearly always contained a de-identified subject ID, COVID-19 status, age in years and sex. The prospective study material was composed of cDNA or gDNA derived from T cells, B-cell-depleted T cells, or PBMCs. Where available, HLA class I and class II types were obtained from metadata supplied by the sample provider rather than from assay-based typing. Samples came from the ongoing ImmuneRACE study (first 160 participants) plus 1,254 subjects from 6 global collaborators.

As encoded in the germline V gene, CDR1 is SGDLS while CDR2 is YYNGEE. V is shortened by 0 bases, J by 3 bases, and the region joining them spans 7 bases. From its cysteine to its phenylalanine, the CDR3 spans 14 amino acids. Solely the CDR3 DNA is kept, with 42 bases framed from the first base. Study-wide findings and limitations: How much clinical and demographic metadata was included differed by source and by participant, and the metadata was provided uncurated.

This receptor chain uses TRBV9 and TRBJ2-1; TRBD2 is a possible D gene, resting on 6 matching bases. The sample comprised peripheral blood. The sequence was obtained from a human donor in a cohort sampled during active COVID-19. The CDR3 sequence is CASSVGGVYNEQFF. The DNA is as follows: TGTGCCAGCAGCGTAGGCGGGGTCTACAATGAGCAGTTCTTC.